This T cell receptor beta chain was retrieved from a study of T cell responses to AZD1222 COVID-19 vaccine. Here immunoSEQ multiplex PCR was the method, and the copy in TCRdb shows in-frame clones only, minus some. This table holds more than 95,000 clones, approximately 90% found once. Findings and caveats of the study: Spike-specific TCR breadth and depth went up after people got two AZD1222 doses. Females made up more of the donors, who were largely white British, and clonal diversity may have come out too low. Vaccine-associated CD4 TCRs ranged over spike, dominating at 160-218 and 743-854. Baseline antibody screening turned up just a handful of seropositive AZD1222 recipients.

The germline V gene encodes CDR1 KGHSH and CDR2 LQKENI. The CDR3 extends over 16 amino acids. Trimming removed 3 bases at V and 0 bases at J, with 11 bases between. Concerning this clone itself: Its target is not known.

The sample was peripheral blood, taken 28 days after the second AZD1222 dose. This receptor was obtained from an adult who received the AZD1222 COVID-19 vaccine. The chain links TRBV18 to TRBJ2-2; a weak D match, TRBD1 (6 bases). CDR3 in amino acids: CASSPEDSPNTGELFF. The DNA for the CDR3 is TGTGCCAGCTCACCGGAGGACAGCCCGAACACCGGGGAGCTGTTTTTT.